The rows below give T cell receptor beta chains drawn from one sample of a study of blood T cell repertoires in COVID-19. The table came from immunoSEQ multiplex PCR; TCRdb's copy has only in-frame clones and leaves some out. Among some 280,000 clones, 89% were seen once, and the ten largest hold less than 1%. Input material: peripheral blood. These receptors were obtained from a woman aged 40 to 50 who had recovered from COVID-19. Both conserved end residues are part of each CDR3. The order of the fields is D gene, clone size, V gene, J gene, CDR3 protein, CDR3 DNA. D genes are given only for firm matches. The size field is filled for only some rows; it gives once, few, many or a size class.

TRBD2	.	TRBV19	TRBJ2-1	CASSQSGGVSYNEQFF	TGTGCCAGTAGCCAGAGCGGGGGGGTCTCCTACAATGAGCAGTTCTTC
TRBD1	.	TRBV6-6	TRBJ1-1	CASTQGGNTEAFF	TGTGCCAGCACCCAGGGGGGGAACACTGAAGCTTTCTTT
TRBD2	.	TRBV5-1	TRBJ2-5	CASSLDTSGETQYF	TGCGCCAGCAGCTTGGACACTAGCGGAGAGACCCAGTACTTC
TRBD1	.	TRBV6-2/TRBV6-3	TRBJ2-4	CASSRTGDLAKNIQYF	TGTGCCAGCAGCCGGACAGGGGATCTAGCCAAAAACATTCAGTACTTC
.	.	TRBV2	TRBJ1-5	CASRRQYSNQPQHF	TGTGCCAGCAGAAGACAGTATAGCAATCAGCCCCAGCATTTT
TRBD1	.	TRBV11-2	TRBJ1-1	CASSSLPGQGRLEAFF	TGTGCCAGCAGCTCCCTACCGGGACAGGGACGTTTGGAAGCTTTCTTT
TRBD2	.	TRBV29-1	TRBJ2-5	CSVRRLAQYQETQYF	TGCAGCGTTCGAAGACTAGCTCAGTACCAAGAGACCCAGTACTTC
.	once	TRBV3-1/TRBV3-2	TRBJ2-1	CASSLSIAVDNEQFF	TGTGCCAGCAGCCTCAGCATAGCGGTCGACAATGAGCAGTTCTTC
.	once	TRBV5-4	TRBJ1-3	CASSPGAGGNTIYF	TGTGCCAGCAGCCCAGGGGCAGGGGGAAACACCATATATTTT
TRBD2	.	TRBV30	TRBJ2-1	CAWSAIAGFHEQFF	TGTGCCTGGAGTGCTATAGCGGGATTCCATGAGCAGTTCTTC
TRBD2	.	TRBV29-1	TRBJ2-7	CSVGSGKFYEQYF	TGCAGCGTTGGTAGCGGGAAATTCTACGAGCAGTACTTC
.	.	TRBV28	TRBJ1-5	CASSSSQPQHF	TGTGCCAGCAGTTCAAGCCAGCCCCAGCATTTT
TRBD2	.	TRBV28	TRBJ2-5	CASSEPSGRRLGETQYF	TGTGCCAGCAGTGAACCTAGCGGGAGACGGCTCGGGGAGACCCAGTACTTC
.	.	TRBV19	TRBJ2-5	CASSTSSEETQYF	TGTGCCAGTAGTACCTCCAGTGAAGAGACCCAGTACTTC
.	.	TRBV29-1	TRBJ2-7	CSVEEDSRDYEQYF	TGCAGCGTTGAAGAGGATAGCAGGGACTACGAGCAGTACTTC
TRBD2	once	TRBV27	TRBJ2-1	CASSGLLAGGYNEQFF	TGTGCCAGCAGTGGGTTACTAGCGGGAGGGTACAATGAGCAGTTCTTC
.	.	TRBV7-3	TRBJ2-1	CASSRVGVAPNEQFF	TGTGCCAGCAGTCGCGTCGGAGTAGCGCCCAATGAGCAGTTCTTC
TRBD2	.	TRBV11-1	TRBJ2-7	CASSVGLADYEQYF	TGTGCCAGCAGCGTAGGACTAGCGGACTACGAGCAGTACTTC
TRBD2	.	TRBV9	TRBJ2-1	CASSVGLSGAYNEQFF	TGTGCCAGCAGCGTAGGTCTTAGCGGGGCCTACAATGAGCAGTTCTTC
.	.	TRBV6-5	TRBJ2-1	CASSYVSSYNEQFF	TGTGCCAGCAGTTACGTGAGCTCCTACAATGAGCAGTTCTTC
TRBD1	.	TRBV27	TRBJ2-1	CASREGTGGVDNEQFF	TGTGCCAGCAGGGAGGGGACAGGGGGCGTCGACAATGAGCAGTTCTTC
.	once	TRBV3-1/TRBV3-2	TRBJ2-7	CASSPSQGYSYEQYF	TGTGCCAGCAGCCCATCGCAGGGATACTCCTACGAGCAGTACTTC
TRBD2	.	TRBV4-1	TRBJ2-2	CASSQDHLAVTSGELFF	TGCGCCAGCAGCCAAGATCACCTAGCGGTTACGTCAGGGGAGCTGTTTTTT
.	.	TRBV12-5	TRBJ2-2	CASGLVPDYSVTPTGELFF	TGTGCTAGTGGTTTGGTACCTGACTACTCCGTAACCCCAACCGGGGAGCTGTTTTTT
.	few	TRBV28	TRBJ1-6	CASRGLAPGGSPLHF	TGTGCCAGCAGGGGACTGGCACCCGGGGGTTCACCCCTCCACTTT
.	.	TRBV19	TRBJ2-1	CASSIDSRVAEQFF	TGTGCCAGTAGTATAGATAGTCGGGTCGCTGAGCAGTTCTTC
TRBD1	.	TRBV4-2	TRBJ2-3	CASSLGTGPDTQYF	TGTGCCAGCAGCCTCGGGACAGGTCCAGATACGCAGTATTTT
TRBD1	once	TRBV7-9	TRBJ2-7	CASSRPGQGYEQYF	TGTGCCAGCAGCCGACCGGGACAGGGGTACGAGCAGTACTTC
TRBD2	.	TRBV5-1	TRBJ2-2	CASSLTGTSGRVYTGELFF	TGCGCCAGCAGCTTAACCGGGACTAGCGGGAGGGTGTACACCGGGGAGCTGTTTTTT
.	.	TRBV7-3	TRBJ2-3	CASSLAAPDTQYF	TGTGCCAGCAGCTTAGCGGCCCCAGATACGCAGTATTTT
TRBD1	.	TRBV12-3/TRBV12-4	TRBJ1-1	CASSYRGGEAFF	TGTGCCAGCAGCTACAGGGGGGGTGAAGCTTTCTTT
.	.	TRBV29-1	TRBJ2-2	CSVSFPTAGELFF	TGCAGCGTTTCCTTCCCCACTGCCGGGGAGCTGTTTTTT
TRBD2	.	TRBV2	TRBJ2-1	CASKVLAGGIYNEQFF	TGTGCCAGCAAGGTCCTAGCGGGAGGTATCTACAATGAGCAGTTCTTC
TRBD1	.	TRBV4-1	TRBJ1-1	CASSQQGATTEAFF	TGCGCCAGCAGCCAACAGGGGGCCACCACTGAAGCTTTCTTT
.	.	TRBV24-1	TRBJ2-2	CATSDYQNTGELFF	TGTGCCACCAGTGATTATCAGAACACCGGGGAGCTGTTTTTT
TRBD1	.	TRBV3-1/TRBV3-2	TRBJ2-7	CASSQDPTGLIDRAPDGEQYF	TGTGCCAGCAGCCAAGACCCGACCGGCCTAATAGACAGGGCCCCTGATGGCGAGCAGTACTTC
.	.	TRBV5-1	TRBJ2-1	CASSFGASDEQFF	TGCGCCAGCAGCTTCGGGGCTAGCGATGAGCAGTTCTTC
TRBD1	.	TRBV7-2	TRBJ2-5	CASSPFPTGDGTQYF	TGTGCCAGCAGCCCCTTCCCCACAGGGGACGGGACCCAGTACTTC
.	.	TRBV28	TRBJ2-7	CASTAERVAYEQYF	TGTGCCAGCACGGCGGAGAGGGTGGCCTACGAGCAGTACTTC
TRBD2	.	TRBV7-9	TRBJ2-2	CASSFSGRTFTGELFF	TGTGCCAGCAGCTTTAGCGGGAGGACCTTCACCGGGGAGCTGTTTTTT
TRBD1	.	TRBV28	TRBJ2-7	CASRETGGNYEQYF	TGTGCCAGCAGGGAGACAGGGGGCAACTACGAGCAGTACTTC
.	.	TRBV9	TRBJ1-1	CASSVGPGNTEAFF	TGTGCCAGCAGCGTAGGTCCGGGAAACACTGAAGCTTTCTTT
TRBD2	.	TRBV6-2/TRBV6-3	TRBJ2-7	CASSYPSGMHDEQYF	TGTGCCAGCAGCTATCCTAGCGGGATGCACGACGAGCAGTACTTC
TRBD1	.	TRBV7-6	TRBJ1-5	CASSPSRDSFNQPQHF	TGTGCCAGCAGCCCAAGCCGGGACAGCTTCAATCAGCCCCAGCATTTT
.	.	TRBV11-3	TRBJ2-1	CASSLDTGGGEQFF	TGTGCCAGCAGCTTAGATACTGGGGGCGGTGAGCAGTTCTTC
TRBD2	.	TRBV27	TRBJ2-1	CASSHNAWGGDYNEQFF	TGTGCCAGCAGTCACAACGCTTGGGGGGGGGATTACAATGAGCAGTTCTTC
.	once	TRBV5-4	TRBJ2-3	CASSLAAGSTDTQYF	TGTGCCAGCAGCTTGGCTGCGGGGTCCACAGATACGCAGTATTTT
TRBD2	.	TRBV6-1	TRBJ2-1	CASSELAGSSYNEQFF	TGTGCCAGCAGTGAGTTAGCGGGTAGCTCCTACAATGAGCAGTTCTTC